The rows below give T cell receptor beta chains drawn from one sample of a study of TIL therapy for anti-PD-1-resistant metastatic lung cancer. Sequencing was performed with immunoSEQ multiplex PCR; in TCRdb, only in-frame clones are kept and a portion is missing. The table records 50,000 to 70,000 clones, roughly 66% of them present only once. The starting material was blood, obtained at baseline. The receptors were sampled from a person aged 25 to 79 with non-small cell lung cancer. CDR3s include the opening cysteine and the closing phenylalanine or tryptophan. The D gene is left open where the match is weak. Clone sizes are given selectively: once, few, many, or a class where the clone is expanded.

TRBV7-2	.	few	TRBJ2-1	TGTGCCAGCAGCTTAACGGGCGAGGGGGAAACCCTAAACAATGAGCAGTTCTTC	CASSLTGEGETLNNEQFF
TRBV27	.	.	TRBJ2-1	TGTGCCAGCAGTTCGTCCATGGGCCGGGAGCAGTTCTTC	CASSSSMGREQFF
TRBV5-1	.	once	TRBJ2-1	TGCGCCAGCAGCTTGGCCGTGCTATCGAGCGGCGATGAGCAGTTCTTC	CASSLAVLSSGDEQFF
TRBV15	.	.	TRBJ1-2	TGTGCCACCAGCAGAGGCGGTATTTCGTATGGCTACACCTTC	CATSRGGISYGYTF
TRBV5-5	TRBD2	.	TRBJ2-5	TGTGCCAGCAGCTCCTTGAGGACTAGCGGGGGAAAACAAGAGACCCAGTACTTC	CASSSLRTSGGKQETQYF
TRBV15	.	.	TRBJ2-7	TGTGCCACCGCCCCTAGCGCCATCGGCGAGCAGTACTTC	CATAPSAIGEQYF
TRBV5-1	TRBD2	.	TRBJ2-3	TGCGCCAGCAGCTTTGGACTAGCGGGCAGCACAGATACGCAGTATTTT	CASSFGLAGSTDTQYF
TRBV6-1	.	.	TRBJ1-5	TGTGCCAGCAGTGAAGCGCGGATAGGCAGGATAAGCAATCAGCCCCAGCATTTT	CASSEARIGRISNQPQHF
TRBV18	.	.	TRBJ1-6	TGTGCCAGCTCCCCCCACTGGGGAGGATATTCACCCCTCCACTTT	CASSPHWGGYSPLHF
TRBV11-2	TRBD1	.	TRBJ1-1	TGTGCCAGCAGCGATACAGGGGTCTTGAACACTGAAGCTTTCTTT	CASSDTGVLNTEAFF
TRBV10-3	.	.	TRBJ2-7	TGTGCCATCAGTGATGTCCGACGGAACAACTACGAGCAGTACTTC	CAISDVRRNNYEQYF
TRBV9	.	.	TRBJ2-1	TGTGCCAGCAGCGTTTTCGAAACCGATGAGCAGTTCTTC	CASSVFETDEQFF
TRBV28	TRBD1	.	TRBJ2-7	TGTGCCAGCAGTTCCCCGCCGCGTACAGGGGGCTACGAGCAGTACTTC	CASSSPPRTGGYEQYF
TRBV6-1	.	.	TRBJ1-1	TGTGCCAGCAGTGAGTTAGGAGGAGATTCTGAAGCTTTCTTT	CASSELGGDSEAFF
TRBV20-1	.	.	TRBJ2-4	TGCAGTGCTAGCCGTGCAAACATTCAGTACTTC	CSASRANIQYF
TRBV5-6	TRBD2	.	TRBJ2-2	TGTGCCAGCAGCTTCCCCCTAGCGGGGGGTAACACCGGGGAGCTGTTTTTT	CASSFPLAGGNTGELFF
TRBV19	.	.	TRBJ2-2	TGTGCCAGTAGTATTGGCGGCAGCACCGGGGAGCTGTTTTTT	CASSIGGSTGELFF
TRBV6-4	.	.	TRBJ1-1	TGTGCCAGCAGTTACCAGGGTAACACTGAAGCTTTCTTT	CASSYQGNTEAFF
TRBV2	.	few	TRBJ1-4	TGTGCCACTAGCAGGCCATACGGTAATGAAAAACTGTTTTTT	CATSRPYGNEKLFF
TRBV6-1	.	.	TRBJ1-2	TGTGCCAGCAGTGTGCGAGCCTATGGCTACACCTTC	CASSVRAYGYTF
TRBV7-3	TRBD1	.	TRBJ2-1	TGTGCCAGCAGCTCTTCAGCAGGGGGTACCTACAATGAGCAGTTCTTC	CASSSSAGGTYNEQFF
TRBV28	.	.	TRBJ1-2	TGTGCCAGCAGTTTGACGAACTATGGCTACACCTTC	CASSLTNYGYTF
TRBV19	.	.	TRBJ2-7	TGTGCCAGTAACCCGGGATACCCTTACGAGCAGTACTTC	CASNPGYPYEQYF
TRBV9	.	once	TRBJ2-1	TGTGCCAGCAGCCCCTCGGGGGACGCTCATGAGCAGTTCTTC	CASSPSGDAHEQFF